Sequencing of this TCR beta chain was carried out in a study of radiotherapy plus CTLA-4 blockade in lung cancer. Points on this clone: Its antigen is not identified.

Focal radiation was given together with CTLA-4 blockade (ipilimumab) to patients with chemo-refractory metastatic non-small-cell lung cancer. The study, taken as a whole, reports: Together with interferon-beta, which increased in serum after radiation, early dynamic changes in blood T cell clones were reportedly the best predictors of response. Peripheral blood showed expansion of tumor-derived TCR clones after radiotherapy and ipilimumab.

Sequencing was performed with immunoSEQ multiplex PCR; in TCRdb, only in-frame clones are kept and a portion is missing. The sample holds 50,000 or so clones; more than 65% are singletons and the top ten take 3.2%. Trimming cost V 0 bases and J 3 bases; bases outside gene matches: 2. The CDR3 is made up of 15 amino acids. This chain connects TRBV23-1 to TRBJ1-2; 9 nucleotides match TRBD1. TRBV23-1 is recorded as an ORF, its role being uncertain. The TCR originated in a human donor with non-small cell lung cancer who had a partial response to radiotherapy plus ipilimumab. The sample was peripheral blood, taken from a patient treated with radiotherapy plus ipilimumab. The CDR3 protein is CASSQSRDRDYGYTF. CDR3 bases: TGCGCCAGCAGTCAATCCAGGGACAGGGACTATGGCTACACCTTC.